This T cell receptor (beta chain) stems from a study of shared clonotypes between healthy human individuals. Findings of the study overall: Between a few donors, naive CD4 clonotypes were shared at a level of about 5%. Naive subsets usually exceeded memory subsets in estimated richness.

Germline V gene lookup returns CDR1 KGHSH and CDR2 LQKENI. This CDR3 has 12 residues. Trimming left V 3 bases short and J 6 bases short, with 9 bases between. Sorted-subset replicate PCRs used 200 to 250 ng DNA, tens of thousands of T cell genomes. Sequencing was performed with immunoSEQ multiplex PCR; in TCRdb, only in-frame clones are kept and a portion is missing. In the table there are more than 1 million clones, 75% to 85% of which are singletons. This clone has a handful of counts. Its antigen remains unknown. Within the sample, other DNA sequences also encode this same CDR3. The chain is built from TRBV18 and TRBJ2-7; D ambiguous. The material sequenced was memory CD4+ T cells from PBMCs. The subset: CD45RA-negative fraction. This sequence was found in a man aged 18 to 35 in good health. Some clones in this sample may be carry-over from other donors' samples. The CDR3 spells CASSPDGAEQYF. CDR3 DNA: TGTGCCAGCTCACCGGATGGTGCCGAGCAGTACTTC.